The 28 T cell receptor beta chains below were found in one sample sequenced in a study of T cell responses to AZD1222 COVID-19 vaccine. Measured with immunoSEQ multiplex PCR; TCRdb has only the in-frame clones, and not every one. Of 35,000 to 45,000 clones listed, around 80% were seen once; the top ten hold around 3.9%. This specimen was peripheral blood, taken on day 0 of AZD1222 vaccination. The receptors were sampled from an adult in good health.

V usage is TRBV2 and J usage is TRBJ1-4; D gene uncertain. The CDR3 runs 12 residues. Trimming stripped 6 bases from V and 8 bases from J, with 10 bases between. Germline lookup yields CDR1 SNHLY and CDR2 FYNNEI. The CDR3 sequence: CASRFQFEKLFF. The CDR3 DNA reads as TGTGCCAGCAGATTCCAGTTCGAAAAACTGTTTTTT. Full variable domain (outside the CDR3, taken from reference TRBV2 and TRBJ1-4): EPEVTQTPSHQVTQMGQEVILRCVPISNHLYFYWYRQILGQKVEFLVSFYNNEISEKSEIFDDQFSVERPDGSNFTLKIRSTKLEDSAMYFCASRFQFEKLFFGSGTQLSVL.

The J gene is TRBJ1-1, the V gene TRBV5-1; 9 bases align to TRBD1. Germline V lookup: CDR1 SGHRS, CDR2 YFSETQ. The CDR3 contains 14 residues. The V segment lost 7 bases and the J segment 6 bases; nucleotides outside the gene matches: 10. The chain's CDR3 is CASYAGGQGSEAFF. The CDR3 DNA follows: TGCGCCAGCTACGCGGGGGGACAGGGCTCTGAAGCTTTCTTT.

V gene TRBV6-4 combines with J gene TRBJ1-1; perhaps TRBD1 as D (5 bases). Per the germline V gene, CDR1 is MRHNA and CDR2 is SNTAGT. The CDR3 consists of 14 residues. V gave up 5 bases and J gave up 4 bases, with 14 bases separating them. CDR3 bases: TGTGCCAGCAGTAAAGAGGGGTTCATCACTGAAGCTTTCTTT. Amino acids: CASSKEGFITEAFF.

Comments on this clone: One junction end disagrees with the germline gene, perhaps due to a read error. This CDR3 is CASSPSVGGRQETQHF. CDR3 DNA sequence: TGTGCCAGTAGTCCCAGCGTCGGGGGGAGACAAGAGACCCAGCACTTC. The chain uses TRBV19 and TRBJ2-5, with TRBD2 identical over 7 bases. The CDR3 has 16 residues. Germline V gene sequence: CDR1 LNHDA, CDR2 SQIVND (reference sequence).

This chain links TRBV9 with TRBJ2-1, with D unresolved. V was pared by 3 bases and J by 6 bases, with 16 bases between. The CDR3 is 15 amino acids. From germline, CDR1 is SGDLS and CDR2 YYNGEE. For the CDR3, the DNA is TGTGCCAGCAGCGCCCGAAACTATTTATCCAATGAGCAGTTCTTC. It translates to CASSARNYLSNEQFF.

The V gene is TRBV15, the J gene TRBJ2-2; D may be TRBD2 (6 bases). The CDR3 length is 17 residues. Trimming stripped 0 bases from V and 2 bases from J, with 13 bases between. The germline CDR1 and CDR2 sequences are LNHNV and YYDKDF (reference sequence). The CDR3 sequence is CATSRDHSGTNTGELFF. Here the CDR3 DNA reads TGTGCCACCAGCAGAGACCATAGCGGAACCAACACCGGGGAGCTGTTTTTT. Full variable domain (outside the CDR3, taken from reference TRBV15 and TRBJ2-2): DAMVIQNPRYQVTQFGKPVTLSCSQTLNHNVMYWYQQKSSQAPKLLFHYYDKDFNNEADTPDNFQSRRPNTSFCFLDIRSPGLGDTAMYLCATSRDHSGTNTGELFFGEGSRLTVL.

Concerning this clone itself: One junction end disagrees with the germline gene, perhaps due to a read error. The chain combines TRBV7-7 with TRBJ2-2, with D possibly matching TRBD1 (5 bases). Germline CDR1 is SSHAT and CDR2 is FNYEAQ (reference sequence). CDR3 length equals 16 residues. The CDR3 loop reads CASSFGAIGDTGELFF. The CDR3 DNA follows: TGTGCTAGCAGCTTTGGGGCAATCGGAGACACCGGGGAGCTGTTTTTT.

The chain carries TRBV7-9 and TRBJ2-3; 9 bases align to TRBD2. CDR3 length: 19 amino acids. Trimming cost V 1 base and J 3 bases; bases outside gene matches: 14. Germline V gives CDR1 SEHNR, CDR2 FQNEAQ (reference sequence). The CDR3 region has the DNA TGTGCCAGCAGCTTAGGAGGGCTAGCGGGGCCCGCTAGGACAGATACGCAGTATTTT. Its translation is CASSLGGLAGPARTDTQYF.

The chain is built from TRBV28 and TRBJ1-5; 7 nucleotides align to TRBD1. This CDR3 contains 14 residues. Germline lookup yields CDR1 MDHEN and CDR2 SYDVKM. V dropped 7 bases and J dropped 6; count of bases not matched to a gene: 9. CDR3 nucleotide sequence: TGTGCCAGCACTGGCAGGGGGTGGGTTCAGCCCCAGCATTTT. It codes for CASTGRGWVQPQHF. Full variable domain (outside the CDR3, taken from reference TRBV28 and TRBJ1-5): DVKVTQSSRYLVKRTGEKVFLECVQDMDHENMFWYRQDPGLGLRLIYFSYDVKMKEKGDIPEGYSVSREKKERFSLILESASTNQTSMYLCASTGRGWVQPQHFGDGTRLSIL.

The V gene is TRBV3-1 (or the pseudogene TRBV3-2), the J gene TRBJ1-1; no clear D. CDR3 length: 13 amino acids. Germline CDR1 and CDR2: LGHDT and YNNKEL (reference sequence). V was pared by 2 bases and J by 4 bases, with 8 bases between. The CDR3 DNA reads TGTGCCAGCAGCCAAAATAGTATCACTGAAGCTTTCTTT. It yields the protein CASSQNSITEAFF.

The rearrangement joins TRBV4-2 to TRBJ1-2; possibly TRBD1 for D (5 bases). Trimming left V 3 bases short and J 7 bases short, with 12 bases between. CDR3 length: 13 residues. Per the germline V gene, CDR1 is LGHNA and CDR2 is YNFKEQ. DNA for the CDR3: TGTGCCAGCAGCCAGTCAAGGGGCGGTGGCTACACCTTC. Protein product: CASSQSRGGGYTF.

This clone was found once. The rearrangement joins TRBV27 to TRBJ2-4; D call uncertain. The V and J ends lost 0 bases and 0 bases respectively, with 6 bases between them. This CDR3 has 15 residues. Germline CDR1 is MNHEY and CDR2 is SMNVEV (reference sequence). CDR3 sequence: CASSLSQLAKNIQYF. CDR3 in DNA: TGTGCCAGCAGTTTATCGCAGCTAGCCAAAAACATTCAGTACTTC.

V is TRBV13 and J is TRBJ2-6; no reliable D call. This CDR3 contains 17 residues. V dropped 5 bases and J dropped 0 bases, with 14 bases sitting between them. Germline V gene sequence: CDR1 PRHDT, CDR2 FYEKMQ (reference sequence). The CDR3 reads CASSPRTADSGANVLTF. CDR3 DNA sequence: TGTGCCAGCAGCCCCCGGACGGCCGACTCTGGGGCCAACGTCCTGACTTTC.

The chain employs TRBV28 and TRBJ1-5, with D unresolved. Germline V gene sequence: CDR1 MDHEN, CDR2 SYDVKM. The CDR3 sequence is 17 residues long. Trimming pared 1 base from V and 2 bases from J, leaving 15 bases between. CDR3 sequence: CASSLYVGVRGNQPQHF. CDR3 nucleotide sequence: TGTGCCAGCAGTTTATATGTTGGGGTTCGTGGCAATCAGCCCCAGCATTTT.

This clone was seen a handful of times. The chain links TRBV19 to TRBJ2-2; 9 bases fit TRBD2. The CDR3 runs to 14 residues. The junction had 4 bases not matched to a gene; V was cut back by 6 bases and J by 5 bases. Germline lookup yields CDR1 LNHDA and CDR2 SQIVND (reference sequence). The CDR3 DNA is TGTGCCAGTAGGACTAGCGGAGATACCGGGGAGCTGTTTTTT. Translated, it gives CASRTSGDTGELFF.

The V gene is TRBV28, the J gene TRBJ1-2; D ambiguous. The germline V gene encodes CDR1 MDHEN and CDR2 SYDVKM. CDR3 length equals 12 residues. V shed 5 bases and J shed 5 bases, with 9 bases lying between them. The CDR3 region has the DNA TGTGCCAGCAGTCTCCGACCGTATGGCTACACCTTC. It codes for CASSLRPYGYTF.

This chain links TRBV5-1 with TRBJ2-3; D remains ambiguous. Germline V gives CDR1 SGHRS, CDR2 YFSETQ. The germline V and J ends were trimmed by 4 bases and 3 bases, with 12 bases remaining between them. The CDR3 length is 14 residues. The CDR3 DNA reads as TGCGCCAGCAGCCCAGGTGATGGAACAGATACGCAGTATTTT. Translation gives CASSPGDGTDTQYF.

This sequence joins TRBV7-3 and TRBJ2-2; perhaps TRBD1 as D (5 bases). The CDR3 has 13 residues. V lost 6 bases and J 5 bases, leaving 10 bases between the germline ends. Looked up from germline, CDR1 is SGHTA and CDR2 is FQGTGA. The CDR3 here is CASRPQGTGELFF. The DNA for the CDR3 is TGTGCCAGCAGGCCCCAGGGTACCGGGGAGCTGTTTTTT.

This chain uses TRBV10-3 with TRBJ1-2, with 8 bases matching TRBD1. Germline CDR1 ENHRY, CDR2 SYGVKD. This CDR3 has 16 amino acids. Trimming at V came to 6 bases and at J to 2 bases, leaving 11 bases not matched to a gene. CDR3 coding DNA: TGTGCCATCAGAGTTGGGTTGACAGGGGTGAACTATGGCTACACCTTC. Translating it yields CAIRVGLTGVNYGYTF.

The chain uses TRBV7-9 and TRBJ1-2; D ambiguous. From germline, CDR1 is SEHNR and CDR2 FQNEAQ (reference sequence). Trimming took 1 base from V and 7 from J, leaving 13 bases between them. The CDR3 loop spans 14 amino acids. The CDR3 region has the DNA TGTGCCAGCAGCTTAGAACGACAAGTGGGTGGCTACACCTTC. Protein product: CASSLERQVGGYTF. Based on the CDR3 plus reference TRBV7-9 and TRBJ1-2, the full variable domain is DTGVSQNPRHKITKRGQNVTFRCDPISEHNRLYWYRQTLGQGPEFLTYFQNEAQLEKSRLLSDRFSAERPKGSFSTLEIQRTEQGDSAMYLCASSLERQVGGYTFGSGTRLTVV.

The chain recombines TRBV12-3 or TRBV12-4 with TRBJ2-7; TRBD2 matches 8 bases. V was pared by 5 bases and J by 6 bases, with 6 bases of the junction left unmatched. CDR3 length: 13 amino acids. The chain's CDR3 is CASSNSGGAEQYF. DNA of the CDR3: TGTGCCAGCAGTAATTCCGGGGGGGCCGAGCAGTACTTC.

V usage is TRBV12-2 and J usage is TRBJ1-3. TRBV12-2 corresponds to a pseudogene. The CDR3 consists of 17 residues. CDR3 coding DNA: TGTGCAAGTCGCTTAGTCTGGGTTATGGGCTCTGGAAACACCATATATTTT. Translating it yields CASRLVWVMGSGNTIYF.

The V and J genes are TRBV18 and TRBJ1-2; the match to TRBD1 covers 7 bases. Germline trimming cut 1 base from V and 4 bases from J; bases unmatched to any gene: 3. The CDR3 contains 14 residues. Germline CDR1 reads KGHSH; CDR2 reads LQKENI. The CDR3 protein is CASSPLNRGYGYTF. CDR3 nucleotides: TGTGCCAGCTCACCACTTAACAGGGGCTATGGCTACACCTTC.

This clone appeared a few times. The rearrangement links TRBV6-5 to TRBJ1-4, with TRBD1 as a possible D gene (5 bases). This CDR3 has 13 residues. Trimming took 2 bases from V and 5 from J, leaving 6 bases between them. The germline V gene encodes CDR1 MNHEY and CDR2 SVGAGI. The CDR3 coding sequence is TGTGCCAGCAGTTACCGGGGCAATGAAAAACTGTTTTTT. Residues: CASSYRGNEKLFF.

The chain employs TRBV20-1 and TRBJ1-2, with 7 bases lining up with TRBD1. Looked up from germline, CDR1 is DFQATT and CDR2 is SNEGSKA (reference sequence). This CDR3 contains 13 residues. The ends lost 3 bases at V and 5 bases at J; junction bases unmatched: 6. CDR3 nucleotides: TGCAGTGCTAGTACACAGGGGTTATATGGCTACACCTTC. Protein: CSASTQGLYGYTF.

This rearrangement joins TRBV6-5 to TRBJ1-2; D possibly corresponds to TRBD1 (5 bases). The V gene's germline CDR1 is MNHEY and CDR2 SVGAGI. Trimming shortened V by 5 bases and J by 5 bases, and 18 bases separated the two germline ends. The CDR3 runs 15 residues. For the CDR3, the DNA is TGTGCCAGCAGTATAGACACCACCCGGGGGTATGGCTACACCTTC. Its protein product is CASSIDTTRGYGYTF.

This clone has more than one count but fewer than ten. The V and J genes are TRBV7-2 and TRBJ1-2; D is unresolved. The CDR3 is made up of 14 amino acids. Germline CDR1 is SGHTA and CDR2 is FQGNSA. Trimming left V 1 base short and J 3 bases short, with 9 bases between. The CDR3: CASSLGPGYYGYTF. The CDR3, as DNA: TGTGCCAGCAGCTTAGGTCCCGGCTACTATGGCTACACCTTC.

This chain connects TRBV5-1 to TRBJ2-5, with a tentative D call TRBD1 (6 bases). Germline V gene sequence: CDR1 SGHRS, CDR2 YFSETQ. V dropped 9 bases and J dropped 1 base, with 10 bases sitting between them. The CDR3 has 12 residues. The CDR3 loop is CATTDSQETQYF. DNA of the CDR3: TGCGCCACCACGGACAGCCAAGAGACCCAGTACTTC. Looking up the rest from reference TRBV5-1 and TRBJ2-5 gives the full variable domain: KAGVTQTPRYLIKTRGQQVTLSCSPISGHRSVSWYQQTPGQGLQFLFEYFSETQRNKGNFPGRFSGRQFSNSRSEMNVSTLELGDSALYLCATTDSQETQYFGPGTRLLVL.